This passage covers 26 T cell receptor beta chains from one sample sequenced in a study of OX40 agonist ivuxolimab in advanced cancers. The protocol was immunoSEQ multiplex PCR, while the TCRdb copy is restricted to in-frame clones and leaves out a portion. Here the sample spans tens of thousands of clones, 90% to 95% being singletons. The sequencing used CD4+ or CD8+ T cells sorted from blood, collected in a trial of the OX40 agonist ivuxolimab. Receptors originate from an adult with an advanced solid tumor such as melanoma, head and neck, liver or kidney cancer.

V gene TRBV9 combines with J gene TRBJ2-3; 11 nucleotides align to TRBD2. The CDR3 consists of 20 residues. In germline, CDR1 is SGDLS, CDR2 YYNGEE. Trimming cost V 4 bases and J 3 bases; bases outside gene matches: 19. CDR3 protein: CASSPIEPSLAGGPTDTQYF. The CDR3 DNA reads TGTGCCAGCAGCCCGATAGAACCCTCCTTAGCGGGAGGGCCGACAGATACGCAGTATTTT.

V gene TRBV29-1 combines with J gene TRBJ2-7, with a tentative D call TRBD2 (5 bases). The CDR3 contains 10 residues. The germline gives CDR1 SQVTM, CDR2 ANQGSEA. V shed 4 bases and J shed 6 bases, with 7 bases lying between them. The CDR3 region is CSVVGSEQYF. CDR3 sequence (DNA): TGCAGCGTTGTAGGGAGCGAGCAGTACTTC.

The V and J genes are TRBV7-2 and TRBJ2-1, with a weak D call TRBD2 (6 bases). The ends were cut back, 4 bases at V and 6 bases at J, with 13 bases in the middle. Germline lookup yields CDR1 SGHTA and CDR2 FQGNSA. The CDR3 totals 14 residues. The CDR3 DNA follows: TGTGCCAGCAGCTCCCCCATGCGGGGCAATGAGCAGTTCTTC. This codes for CASSSPMRGNEQFF.

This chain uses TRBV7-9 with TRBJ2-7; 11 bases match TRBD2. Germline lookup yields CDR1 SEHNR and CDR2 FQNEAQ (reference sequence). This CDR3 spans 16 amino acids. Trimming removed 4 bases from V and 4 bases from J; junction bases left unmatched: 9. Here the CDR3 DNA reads TGTGCCAGCAGCTCATACACCGGGACTAGCGGTTACGAGCAGTACTTC. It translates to CASSSYTGTSGYEQYF.

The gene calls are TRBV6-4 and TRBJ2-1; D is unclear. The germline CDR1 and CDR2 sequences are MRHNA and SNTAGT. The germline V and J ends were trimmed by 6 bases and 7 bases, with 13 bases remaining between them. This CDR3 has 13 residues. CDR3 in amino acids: CASRHPALNEQFF. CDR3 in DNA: TGTGCCAGCAGGCACCCAGCATTGAATGAGCAGTTCTTC.

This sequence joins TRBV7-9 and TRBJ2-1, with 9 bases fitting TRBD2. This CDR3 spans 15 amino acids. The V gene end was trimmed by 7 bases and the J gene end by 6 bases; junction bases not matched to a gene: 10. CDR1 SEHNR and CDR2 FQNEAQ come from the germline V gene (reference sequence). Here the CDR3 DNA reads TGTGCCAGCACCCCACTAGCGGGCGCCGCCAATGAGCAGTTCTTC. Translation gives CASTPLAGAANEQFF.

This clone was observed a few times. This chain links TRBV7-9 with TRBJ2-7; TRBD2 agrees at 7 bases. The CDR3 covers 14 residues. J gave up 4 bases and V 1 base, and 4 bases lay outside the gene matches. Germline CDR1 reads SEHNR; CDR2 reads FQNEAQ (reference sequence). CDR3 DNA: TGTGCCAGCAGCTTAGGAGCTAGCGGTTACGAGCAGTACTTC. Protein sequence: CASSLGASGYEQYF. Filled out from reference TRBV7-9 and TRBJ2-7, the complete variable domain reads DTGVSQNPRHKITKRGQNVTFRCDPISEHNRLYWYRQTLGQGPEFLTYFQNEAQLEKSRLLSDRFSAERPKGSFSTLEIQRTEQGDSAMYLCASSLGASGYEQYFGPGTRLTVT.

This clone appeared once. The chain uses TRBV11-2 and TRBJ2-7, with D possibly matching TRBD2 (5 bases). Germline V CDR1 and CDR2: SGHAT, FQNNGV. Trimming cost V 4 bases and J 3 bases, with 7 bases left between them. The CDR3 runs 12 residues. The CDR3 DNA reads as TGTGCCAGCAGCTCCGGGGACTACGAGCAGTACTTC. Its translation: CASSSGDYEQYF.

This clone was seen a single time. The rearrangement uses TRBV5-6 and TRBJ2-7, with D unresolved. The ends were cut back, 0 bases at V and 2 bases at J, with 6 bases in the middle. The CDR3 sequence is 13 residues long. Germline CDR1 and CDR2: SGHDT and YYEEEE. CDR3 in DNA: TGTGCCAGCAGCTTGGGCTCTCCCTACGAGCAGTACTTC. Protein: CASSLGSPYEQYF.

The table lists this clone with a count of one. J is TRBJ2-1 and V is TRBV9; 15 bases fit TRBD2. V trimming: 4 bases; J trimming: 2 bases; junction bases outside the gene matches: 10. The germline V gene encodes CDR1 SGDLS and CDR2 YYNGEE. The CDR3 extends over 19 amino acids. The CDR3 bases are TGTGCCAGCAGCACGGGACTAGCGGGAGGCTTGAGACCCTACAATGAGCAGTTCTTC. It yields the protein CASSTGLAGGLRPYNEQFF.

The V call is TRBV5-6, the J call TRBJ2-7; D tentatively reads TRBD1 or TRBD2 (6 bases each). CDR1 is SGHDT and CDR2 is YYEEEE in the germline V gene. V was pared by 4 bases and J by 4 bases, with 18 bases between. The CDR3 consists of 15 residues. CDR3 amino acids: CASSGRGASFYEQYF. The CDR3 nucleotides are TGTGCCAGCAGCGGTAGGGGGGCCTCCTTTTACGAGCAGTACTTC.

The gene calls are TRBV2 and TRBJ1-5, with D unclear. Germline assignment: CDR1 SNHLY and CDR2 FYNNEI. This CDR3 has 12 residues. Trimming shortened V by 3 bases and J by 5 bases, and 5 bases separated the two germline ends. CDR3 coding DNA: TGTGCCAGCAGTGACTCATATCAGCCCCAGCATTTT. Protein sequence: CASSDSYQPQHF.

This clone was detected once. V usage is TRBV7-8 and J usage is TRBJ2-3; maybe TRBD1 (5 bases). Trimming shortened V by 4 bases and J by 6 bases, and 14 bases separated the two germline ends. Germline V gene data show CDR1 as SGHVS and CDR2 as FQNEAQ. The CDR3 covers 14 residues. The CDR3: CASSSRQSHDTQYF. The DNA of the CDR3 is TGTGCCAGCAGCTCCCGACAGTCGCACGATACGCAGTATTTT.

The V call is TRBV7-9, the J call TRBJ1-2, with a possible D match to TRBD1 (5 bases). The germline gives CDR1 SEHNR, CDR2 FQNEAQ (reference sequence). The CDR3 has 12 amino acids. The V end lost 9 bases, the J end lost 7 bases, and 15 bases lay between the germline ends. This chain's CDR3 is CASNRGSTGYTF. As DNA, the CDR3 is TGTGCCAGTAACCGGGGGAGTACTGGCTACACCTTC.

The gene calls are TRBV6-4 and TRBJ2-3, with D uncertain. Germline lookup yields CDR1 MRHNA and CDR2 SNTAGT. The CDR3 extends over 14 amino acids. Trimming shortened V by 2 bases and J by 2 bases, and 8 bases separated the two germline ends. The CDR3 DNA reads TGTGCCAGCAGTGACGGTGGCGACACAGATACGCAGTATTTT. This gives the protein CASSDGGDTDTQYF.

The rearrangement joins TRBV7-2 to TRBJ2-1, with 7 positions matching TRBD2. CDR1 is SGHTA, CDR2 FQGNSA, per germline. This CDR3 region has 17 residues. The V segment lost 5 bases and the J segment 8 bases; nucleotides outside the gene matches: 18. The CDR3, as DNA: TGTGCCAGCAGCCATCGGGGTGAGGCGGGAGACGTCGATGAGCAGTTCTTC. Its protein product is CASSHRGEAGDVDEQFF.

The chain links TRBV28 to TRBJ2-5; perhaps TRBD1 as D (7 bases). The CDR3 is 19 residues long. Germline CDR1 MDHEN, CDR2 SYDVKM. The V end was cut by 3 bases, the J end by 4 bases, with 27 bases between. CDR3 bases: TGTGCCAGCAGTTTTTCCGGGGGTCCCTTGACAGGGAATGGAGAGACCCAGTACTTC. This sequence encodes CASSFSGGPLTGNGETQYF.

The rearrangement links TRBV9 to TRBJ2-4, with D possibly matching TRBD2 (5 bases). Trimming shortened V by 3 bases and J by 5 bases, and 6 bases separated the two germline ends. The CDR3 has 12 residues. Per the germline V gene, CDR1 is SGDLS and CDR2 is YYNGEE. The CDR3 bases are TGTGCCAGCAGCGCCGGGGAAAACATTCAGTACTTC. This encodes CASSAGENIQYF.

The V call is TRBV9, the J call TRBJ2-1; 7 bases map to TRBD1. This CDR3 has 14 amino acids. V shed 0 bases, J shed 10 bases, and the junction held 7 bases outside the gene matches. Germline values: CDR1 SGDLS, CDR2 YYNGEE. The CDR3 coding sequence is TGTGCCAGCAGCGTAGCTCGAGGGGGCGGCGAGCAGTTCTTC. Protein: CASSVARGGGEQFF. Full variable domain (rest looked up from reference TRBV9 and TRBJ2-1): DSGVTQTPKHLITATGQRVTLRCSPRSGDLSVYWYQQSLDQGLQFLIQYYNGEERAKGNILERFSAQQFPDLHSELNLSSLELGDSALYFCASSVARGGGEQFFGPGTRLTVL.

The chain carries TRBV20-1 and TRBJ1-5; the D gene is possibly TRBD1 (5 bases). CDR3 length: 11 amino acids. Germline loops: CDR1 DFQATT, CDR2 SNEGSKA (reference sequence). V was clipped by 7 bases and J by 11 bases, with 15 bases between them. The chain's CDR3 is CSVPRGRAQHF. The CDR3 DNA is TGCAGTGTTCCAAGGGGACGGGCCCAGCATTTT.

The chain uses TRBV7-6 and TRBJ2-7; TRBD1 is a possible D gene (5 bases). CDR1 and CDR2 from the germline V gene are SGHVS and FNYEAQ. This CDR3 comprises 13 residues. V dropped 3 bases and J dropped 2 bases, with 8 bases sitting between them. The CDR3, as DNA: TGTGCCAGCAGCTTTTCCAGGGCCTACGAGCAGTACTTC. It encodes CASSFSRAYEQYF.

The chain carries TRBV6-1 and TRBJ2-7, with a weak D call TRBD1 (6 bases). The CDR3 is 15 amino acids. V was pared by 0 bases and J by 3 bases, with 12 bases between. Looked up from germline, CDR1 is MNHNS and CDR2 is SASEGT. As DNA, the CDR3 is TGTGCCAGCAGTGAAGCGGCCGGGACAATCTACGAGCAGTACTTC. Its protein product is CASSEAAGTIYEQYF.

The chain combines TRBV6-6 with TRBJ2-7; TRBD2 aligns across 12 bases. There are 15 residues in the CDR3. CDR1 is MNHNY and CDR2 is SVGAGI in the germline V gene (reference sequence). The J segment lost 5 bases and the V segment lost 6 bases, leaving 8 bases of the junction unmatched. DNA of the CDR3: TGTGCCAGCAGCCTCCGACTAGCGGGAGCCCACGAGCAGTACTTC. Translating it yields CASSLRLAGAHEQYF.

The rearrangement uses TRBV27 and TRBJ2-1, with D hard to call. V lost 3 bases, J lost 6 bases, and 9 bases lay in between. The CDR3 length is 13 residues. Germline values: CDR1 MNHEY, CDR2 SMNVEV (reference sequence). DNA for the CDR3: TGTGCCAGCAGTTTCGACGTGGCCAATGAGCAGTTCTTC. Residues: CASSFDVANEQFF.

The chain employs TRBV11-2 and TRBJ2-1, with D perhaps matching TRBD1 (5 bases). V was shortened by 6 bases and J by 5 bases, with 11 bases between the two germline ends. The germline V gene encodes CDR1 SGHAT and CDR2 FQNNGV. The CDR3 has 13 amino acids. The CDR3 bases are TGTGCCAGCAGTTGGAACAGGAACAATGAGCAGTTCTTC. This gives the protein CASSWNRNNEQFF.

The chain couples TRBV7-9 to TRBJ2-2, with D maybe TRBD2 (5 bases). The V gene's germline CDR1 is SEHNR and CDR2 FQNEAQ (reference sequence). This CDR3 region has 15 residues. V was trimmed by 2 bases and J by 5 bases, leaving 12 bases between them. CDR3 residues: CASSLWTGRTGELFF. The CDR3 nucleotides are TGTGCCAGCAGCTTATGGACGGGAAGAACCGGGGAGCTGTTTTTT.